The 9 T cell receptor beta chains below were found in one sample sequenced in a study of shared clonotypes between healthy human individuals. Assay used: immunoSEQ multiplex PCR; TCRdb lists only in-frame clones, some missing. The sample consists of about 680,000 clones, about 91% of them appearing once. Terminally differentiated effector memory CD45RA+ cells were excluded from the naive CD8 cells, which were CD45RO-negative and positively selected for CCR7. Material for sequencing was naive CD8+ T cells sorted from blood. Receptors originate from a young man in good health.

The rearrangement uses TRBV7-9 and TRBJ1-1; D possibly corresponds to TRBD1 (6 bases). This CDR3 region has 14 residues. Germline V gene data show CDR1 as SEHNR and CDR2 as FQNEAQ (reference sequence). With 5 bases removed from V and 0 bases from J, the gap between germline ends came to 10 bases. CDR3 protein: CASSHREMNTEAFF. CDR3 sequence (DNA): TGTGCCAGCAGCCACAGGGAGATGAACACTGAAGCTTTCTTT.

This rearrangement joins TRBV15 to TRBJ2-1; a weak D match, TRBD2 (6 bases). Trimming stripped 5 bases from V and 1 base from J, with 15 bases between. The CDR3 extends over 16 amino acids. From germline, CDR1 is LNHNV and CDR2 YYDKDF (reference sequence). The CDR3 loop is CATSVLGGGSYNEQFF. The CDR3 DNA follows: TGTGCCACCAGCGTCTTGGGAGGTGGTTCCTACAATGAGCAGTTCTTC.

This clone was observed once. This chain connects TRBV6-6 to TRBJ2-1; 11 nucleotides align to TRBD2. Germline V gene data show CDR1 as MNHNY and CDR2 as SVGAGI (reference sequence). Trimming at V came to 10 bases and at J to 4 bases, leaving 9 bases not matched to a gene. The CDR3 is 15 residues long. The chain's CDR3 is CATTEGLAVYNEQFF. CDR3 sequence (DNA): TGTGCCACCACGGAGGGACTAGCGGTATACAATGAGCAGTTCTTC.

V and J are TRBV6-1 and TRBJ1-5; no clear D. CDR1 and CDR2 (germline): MNHNS, SASEGT. V gave up 6 bases and J gave up 5 bases, with 8 bases separating them. The CDR3 spans 12 residues. In nucleotides, the CDR3 is TGTGCCAGCAGATTTCAGTATCAGCCCCAGCATTTT. It translates to CASRFQYQPQHF.

This chain uses TRBV7-9 with TRBJ1-4; D uncertain. CDR3 length: 15 amino acids. Trimming took 0 bases from V and 7 from J, leaving 12 bases between them. CDR1 and CDR2 (germline): SEHNR, FQNEAQ (reference sequence). Here the CDR3 reads CASSLAGGRGEKLFF. CDR3 nucleotide sequence: TGTGCCAGCAGCTTAGCCGGCGGACGGGGTGAAAAACTGTTTTTT.

V is TRBV7-2 and J is TRBJ2-1; 10 bases agree with TRBD2. The germline V gene has CDR1 SGHTA and CDR2 FQGNSA. This CDR3 spans 14 amino acids. After removal of 7 bases from V and 9 bases from J, the junction contained 9 bases not matched to a gene. CDR3 amino acids: CASTPSGSWSEQFF. The CDR3 DNA sequence: TGTGCCAGCACCCCTAGCGGGAGTTGGAGTGAGCAGTTCTTC.

The chain couples TRBV27 to TRBJ1-2; D call uncertain. Germline V CDR1 and CDR2: MNHEY, SMNVEV (reference sequence). Trimming cost V 5 bases and J 7 bases, with 14 bases left between them. The CDR3 spans 13 residues. In nucleotides, the CDR3 is TGTGCCAGCAGTGCTACGGGGTCGGCTGGCTACACCTTC. This sequence encodes CASSATGSAGYTF.

The V and J genes are TRBV6-6 and TRBJ1-2; weak D call: TRBD1 (6 bases). Germline V gene sequence: CDR1 MNHNY, CDR2 SVGAGI (reference sequence). Trimming took 3 bases from V and 2 from J, leaving 16 bases between them. CDR3 size: 16 residues. The CDR3 is CASSYLDSASNYGYTF. DNA of the CDR3: TGTGCCAGCAGTTATTTGGACAGTGCATCAAACTATGGCTACACCTTC.

Regarding this clone: The sample carries other DNA sequences with the same CDR3. Here the CDR3 DNA reads TGTGCCAGCAGCTTAGTCGCCAGCTCCTACGAGCAGTACTTC. Its translation: CASSLVASSYEQYF. This chain joins TRBV7-9 and TRBJ2-7, with D hard to call. The CDR3 is 14 amino acids. Germline V lookup: CDR1 SEHNR, CDR2 FQNEAQ (reference sequence). The germline V and J ends were trimmed by 1 base and 0 bases, with 7 bases remaining between them.